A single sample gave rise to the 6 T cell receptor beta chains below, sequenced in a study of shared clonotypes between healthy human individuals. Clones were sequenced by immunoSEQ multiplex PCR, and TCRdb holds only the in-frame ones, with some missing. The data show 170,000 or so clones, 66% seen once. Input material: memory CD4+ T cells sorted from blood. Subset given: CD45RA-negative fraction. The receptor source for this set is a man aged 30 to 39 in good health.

The CDR3 DNA reads as TGTGCCAGCTCACCTTCCGGCAGGGGATCTAACTATGGCTACACCTTC. Translation gives CASSPSGRGSNYGYTF. V and J are TRBV18 and TRBJ1-2; D perhaps matches TRBD1 (6 bases). Trimming pared 3 bases from V and 0 bases from J, leaving 14 bases between. This CDR3 region has 16 residues. The germline V gene encodes CDR1 KGHSH and CDR2 LQKENI.

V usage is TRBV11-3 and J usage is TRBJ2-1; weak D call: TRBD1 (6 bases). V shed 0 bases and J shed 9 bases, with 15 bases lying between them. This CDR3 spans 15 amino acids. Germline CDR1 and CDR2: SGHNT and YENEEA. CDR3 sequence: CASSLDRDTRGEQFF. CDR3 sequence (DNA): TGTGCCAGCAGCTTAGATCGGGACACACGGGGTGAGCAGTTCTTC.

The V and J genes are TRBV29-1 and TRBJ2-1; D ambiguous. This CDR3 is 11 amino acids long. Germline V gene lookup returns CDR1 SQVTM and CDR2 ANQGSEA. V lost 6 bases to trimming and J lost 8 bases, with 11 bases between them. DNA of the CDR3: TGCAGCGTGGGTTTGAGCGATGAGCAGTTCTTC. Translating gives CSVGLSDEQFF.

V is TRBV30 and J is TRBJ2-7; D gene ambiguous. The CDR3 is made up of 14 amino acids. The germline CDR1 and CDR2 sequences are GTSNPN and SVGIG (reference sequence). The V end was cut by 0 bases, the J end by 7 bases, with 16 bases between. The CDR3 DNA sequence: TGTGCCTGGAGTGTTAGGTCTCGGTTAGGTGAGCAGTACTTC. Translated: CAWSVRSRLGEQYF.

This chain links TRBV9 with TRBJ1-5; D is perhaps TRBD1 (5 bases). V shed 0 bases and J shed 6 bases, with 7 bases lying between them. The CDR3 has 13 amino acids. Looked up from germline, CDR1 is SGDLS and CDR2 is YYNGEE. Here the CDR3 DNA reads TGTGCCAGCAGCGTAGAAGGGGCTCAGCCCCAGCATTTT. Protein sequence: CASSVEGAQPQHF.

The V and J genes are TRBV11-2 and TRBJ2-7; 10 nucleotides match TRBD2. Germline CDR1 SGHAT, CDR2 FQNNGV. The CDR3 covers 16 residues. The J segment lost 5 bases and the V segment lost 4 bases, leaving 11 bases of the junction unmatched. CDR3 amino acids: CASSSSVGSGRNEQYF. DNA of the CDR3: TGTGCCAGCAGCTCCTCCGTGGGTAGCGGGAGGAACGAGCAGTACTTC.